Presented here are 10 T cell receptor beta chains from one specimen sequenced in a study of blood T cell repertoires in COVID-19 (dated by TCRdb to 2018 to 2020). Library preparation employed the immunoSEQ multiplex PCR assay. Drawn from immuneACCESS, this table holds only the in-frame rearrangements with V and J called that TCRdb kept. Clones are partly lost; checked studies trace under half to an unresolved V gene and leave the rest unexplained. Here the sample has approximately 300,000 clones; 92% occur a single time. The leading ten clones occupy about 18% of the sample. The specimen sequenced was PBMCs or T cells enriched from blood (not recorded which). The receptors originated from a woman aged 30 to 39 who had recovered from COVID-19.

This chain connects TRBV9 to TRBJ2-7, with D possibly being TRBD2 (6 bases). Germline V lookup: CDR1 SGDLS, CDR2 YYNGEE. This CDR3 comprises 15 residues. Trimming left V 3 bases short and J 6 bases short, with 19 bases between. The CDR3 DNA is TGTGCCAGCAGCGCCTCCGGGACTCCGACCCTCGAGCAGTACTTC. Translated: CASSASGTPTLEQYF.

This clone was counted once. The gene calls are TRBV7-3 and TRBJ2-1; TRBD2 agrees at 8 bases. CDR1 and CDR2 (germline): SGHTA, FQGTGA. This CDR3 has 17 residues. V lost 1 base to trimming and J lost 5 bases; unmatched junction nucleotides: 10. The CDR3 protein is CASSLKFESGGHNEQFF. CDR3 nucleotide sequence: TGTGCCAGCAGCTTAAAATTCGAGAGCGGGGGCCACAATGAGCAGTTCTTC.

This chain links TRBV28 with TRBJ1-4; D is ambiguous. This CDR3 region has 15 residues. Trimming took 4 bases from V and 3 from J, leaving 12 bases between them. From germline, CDR1 is MDHEN and CDR2 SYDVKM. CDR3: CASSSRGLSNEKLFF. The CDR3, as DNA: TGTGCCAGCAGTTCCCGGGGTTTATCTAATGAAAAACTGTTTTTT.

In its sample, this clone was seen once. The chain employs TRBV4-2 and TRBJ1-3; 12 bases are shared with TRBD1. V lost 0 bases to trimming and J lost 9 bases; unmatched junction nucleotides: 9. The CDR3 extends over 17 amino acids. From germline, CDR1 is LGHNA and CDR2 YNFKEQ. CDR3 bases: TGTGCCAGCAGCCAAGATCAGTGGGACAGGGGGCAGAGCACCATATATTTT. As protein: CASSQDQWDRGQSTIYF.

The V and J genes are TRBV28 and TRBJ2-5, with TRBD2 matching 10 bases. Germline CDR1 reads MDHEN; CDR2 reads SYDVKM. CDR3 length: 15 amino acids. V lost 3 bases and J lost 2; bases outside the gene matches: 3. CDR3 bases: TGTGCCAGCAGTTTCGCTAGCGGGAGACAAGAGACCCAGTACTTC. Its protein product is CASSFASGRQETQYF.

This sequence joins TRBV7-3 and TRBJ2-1; 13 bases line up with TRBD2. V shed 5 bases and J 9 bases; nucleotides not matched to a gene: 16. The germline gives CDR1 SGHTA, CDR2 FQGTGA. The CDR3 consists of 18 residues. CDR3 sequence reads: CASSQPGLAGPRGSEQFF. The CDR3 DNA is TGTGCCAGCAGCCAACCGGGACTAGCGGGGCCTAGGGGTAGTGAGCAGTTCTTC.

This rearrangement joins TRBV9 to TRBJ2-1, with 8 bases matching TRBD2. Losses at the gene ends were 3 bases for V and 6 bases for J; bases not matched to a gene: 5. Looked up from germline, CDR1 is SGDLS and CDR2 is YYNGEE. CDR3 size: 14 residues. This CDR3 reads CASSAPGLVNEQFF. CDR3 coding DNA: TGTGCCAGCAGCGCCCCGGGACTAGTCAATGAGCAGTTCTTC.

The J gene is TRBJ1-5, the V gene TRBV28; the match to TRBD1 covers 10 bases. Germline CDR1 is MDHEN and CDR2 is SYDVKM. The CDR3 length is 14 residues. Unmatched junction bases numbered 3, after V lost 3 bases and J lost 7 bases. CDR3 loop: CASSFGTGVQPQHF. CDR3 nucleotides: TGTGCCAGCAGTTTCGGGACAGGGGTGCAGCCCCAGCATTTT.

V usage is TRBV19 and J usage is TRBJ1-2, with D hard to call. The CDR3 is made up of 15 amino acids. Germline CDR1 reads LNHDA; CDR2 reads SQIVND (reference sequence). V lost 1 base, J lost 8 bases, and 17 bases lay in between. The CDR3 region has the DNA TGTGCCAGTAGTATAGTTGGACGCCTAACGGGGGGCTACACCTTC. It is translated as CASSIVGRLTGGYTF. The variable domain in full, with the rest retrieved from reference TRBV19 and TRBJ1-2, is DGGITQSPKYLFRKEGQNVTLSCEQNLNHDAMYWYRQDPGQGLRLIYYSQIVNDFQKGDIAEGYSVSREKKESFPLTVTSAQKNPTAFYLCASSIVGRLTGGYTFGSGTRLTVV.

The rearrangement uses TRBV7-2 and TRBJ1-6, with D possibly being TRBD1 (6 bases). Germline values: CDR1 SGHTA, CDR2 FQGNSA. V dropped 5 bases and J dropped 6 bases, with 11 bases sitting between them. CDR3 length equals 14 residues. The CDR3 DNA sequence: TGTGCCAGCAGCCAAACAGGGTTTAATTCACCCCTCCACTTT. It is translated as CASSQTGFNSPLHF. Full variable domain (missing parts from reference TRBV7-2 and TRBJ1-6): GAGVSQSPSNKVTEKGKDVELRCDPISGHTALYWYRQSLGQGLEFLIYFQGNSAPDKSGLPSDRFSAERTGGSVSTLTIQRTQQEDSAVYLCASSQTGFNSPLHFGNGTRLTVT.